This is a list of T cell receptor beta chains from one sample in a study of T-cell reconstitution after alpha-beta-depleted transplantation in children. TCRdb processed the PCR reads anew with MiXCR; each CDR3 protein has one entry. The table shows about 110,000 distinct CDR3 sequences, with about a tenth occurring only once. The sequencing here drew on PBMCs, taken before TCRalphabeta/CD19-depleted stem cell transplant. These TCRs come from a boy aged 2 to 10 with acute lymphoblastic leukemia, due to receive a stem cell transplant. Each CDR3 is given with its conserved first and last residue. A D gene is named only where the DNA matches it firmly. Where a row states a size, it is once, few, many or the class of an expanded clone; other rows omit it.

CDR3: CASSSSGVNTGELFF; DNA: TGTGCCAGCAGCAGTAGTGGAGTCAACACCGGGGAGCTGTTTTTT; V: TRBV5-4; J: TRBJ2-2; length: 15; D: .; size: many
CDR3: CASSSGHSNQPQHF; DNA: TGTGCCAGCAGCAGCGGTCATAGCAATCAGCCCCAGCATTTT; V: TRBV5-5; J: TRBJ1-5; length: 14; D: .; size: few
CDR3: CASSFDRGLSTDTQYF; DNA: TGTGCCAGCAGCTTCGATAGGGGGCTCTCCACAGATACGCAGTATTTT; V: TRBV5-6; J: TRBJ2-3; length: 16; D: TRBD1; size: many
CDR3: CSADDAGTSGTEQFF; DNA: TGCAGTGCAGACGATGCCGGGACTAGCGGGACTGAGCAGTTCTTC; V: TRBV20-1; J: TRBJ2-1; length: 15; D: TRBD2; size: .
CDR3: CSARTLAGTDTQYF; DNA: TGCAGTGCTAGGACACTAGCGGGCACAGATACGCAGTATTTT; V: TRBV20-1; J: TRBJ2-3; length: 14; D: TRBD2; size: many
CDR3: CASSLGPPGLARTYEQYF; DNA: TGTGCCAGCAGCTTAGGCCCGCCGGGACTAGCGAGAACCTACGAGCAGTACTTC; V: TRBV7-7; J: TRBJ2-7; length: 18; D: TRBD2; size: few
CDR3: CASSLRTSSSYNSPLHF; DNA: TGTGCCAGCAGTCTGCGGACATCAAGCTCCTATAATTCACCCCTCCACTTT; V: TRBV5-8; J: TRBJ1-6; length: 17; D: .; size: few
CDR3: CASSLRLAGGLLSTDTQYF; DNA: TGTGCCAGCAGTTTAAGACTAGCGGGAGGACTACTTAGCACAGATACGCAGTATTTT; V: TRBV27; J: TRBJ2-3; length: 19; D: TRBD2; size: few
CDR3: CASSSRTSGRRHEQYF; DNA: TGTGCCAGCAGCTCCAGGACTAGCGGGAGGCGACACGAGCAGTACTTC; V: TRBV7-2; J: TRBJ2-7; length: 16; D: TRBD2; size: few
CDR3: CASSTTYAGELFF; DNA: TGTGCCAGTAGTACGACTTACGCCGGGGAGCTGTTTTTT; V: TRBV19; J: TRBJ2-2; length: 13; D: .; size: few
CDR3: CASILLRGDEQYF; DNA: TGTGCCAGCATCCTCTTAAGGGGGGACGAGCAGTACTTC; V: TRBV5-6; J: TRBJ2-7; length: 13; D: .; size: .
CDR3: CASSQGVGLPYEQYF; DNA: TGTGCCAGCAGCCAAGGGGTCGGACTACCCTACGAGCAGTACTTC; V: TRBV4-2; J: TRBJ2-7; length: 15; D: .; size: few
CDR3: CASSHPGDFREQYF; DNA: TGTGCCAGCAGTCATCCGGGGGACTTTCGCGAGCAGTACTTC; V: TRBV7-9; J: TRBJ2-7; length: 14; D: .; size: .
CDR3: CASSPMGTGSYEQYF; DNA: TGTGCCAGCAGCCCCATGGGGACAGGGAGCTACGAGCAGTACTTC; V: TRBV13; J: TRBJ2-7; length: 15; D: TRBD1; size: few
CDR3: CSVSTNTDTQYF; DNA: TGCAGTGTTTCGACTAACACAGATACGCAGTATTTT; V: TRBV20-1; J: TRBJ2-3; length: 12; D: .; size: many
CDR3: CSATDDGSLPNTQYF; DNA: TGCAGTGCTACTGATGACGGGAGTCTCCCCAATACGCAGTATTTT; V: TRBV20-1; J: TRBJ2-3; length: 15; D: .; size: .
CDR3: CASSTRTSGRVQETQYF; DNA: TGTGCCAGCAGCACCCGGACTAGCGGGAGGGTACAAGAGACCCAGTACTTC; V: TRBV6-5; J: TRBJ2-5; length: 17; D: TRBD2; size: many
CDR3: CASSDGRSNTEAFF; DNA: TGTGCCAGCAGTGATGGCAGATCGAACACTGAAGCTTTCTTT; V: TRBV2; J: TRBJ1-1; length: 14; D: .; size: many
CDR3: CASRSSGTGTGELFF; DNA: TGTGCCAGCAGGTCCAGCGGGACGGGCACCGGGGAGCTGTTTTTT; V: TRBV4-2; J: TRBJ2-2; length: 15; D: TRBD2; size: many